The 5 T cell receptor beta chains below come from one sample, sequenced in a study of T cell responses to AZD1222 COVID-19 vaccine. This table comes from immunoSEQ multiplex PCR, and its TCRdb copy is limited to in-frame clones, with some not included. The table has about 110,000 clones, roughly 87% seen once; the top ten hold 3.5% to 4.5%. The sample here was peripheral blood, taken on day 0 of AZD1222 vaccination. The receptors here all came from an adult in good health.

This chain joins TRBV7-2 and TRBJ1-2, with D possibly being TRBD1 (6 bases). The V gene lost 5 bases and the J gene lost 8 bases, with 21 bases spanning the gap. The CDR3 is 15 amino acids. In germline, CDR1 is SGHTA, CDR2 FQGNSA. As DNA, the CDR3 is TGTGCCAGCAGCCAAGGGGGGAGTGAAGTTAAGGGCTACACCTTC. Encoded protein: CASSQGGSEVKGYTF. The entire variable domain, with the rest obtained from reference TRBV7-2 and TRBJ1-2, is as follows: GAGVSQSPSNKVTEKGKDVELRCDPISGHTALYWYRQSLGQGLEFLIYFQGNSAPDKSGLPSDRFSAERTGGSVSTLTIQRTQQEDSAVYLCASSQGGSEVKGYTFGSGTRLTVV.

V usage is TRBV7-9 and J usage is TRBJ2-1; weak D call: TRBD1 (6 bases). The V end lost 5 bases, the J end lost 6 bases, and 17 bases lay between the germline ends. CDR1 SEHNR and CDR2 FQNEAQ come from the germline V gene (reference sequence). The length of the CDR3 is 15 residues. Written as DNA, the CDR3 is TGTGCCAGCAGCCAGGACCTGGGGGCCCTCAATGAGCAGTTCTTC. It translates to CASSQDLGALNEQFF.

The chain uses TRBV6-2 or TRBV6-3 and TRBJ2-1; D is possibly TRBD2 (5 bases). Germline lookup yields CDR1 MNHEY and CDR2 SVGEGT. V shed 6 bases and J shed 3 bases, with 15 bases lying between them. The CDR3 covers 15 residues. CDR3 DNA sequence: TGTGCCAGCAGCAACCGGCTAGCTGGCTACAATGAGCAGTTCTTC. Amino acids: CASSNRLAGYNEQFF.

This chain connects TRBV30 to TRBJ2-3, with 7 bases fitting TRBD2. Germline CDR1 reads GTSNPN; CDR2 reads SVGIG (reference sequence). CDR3 size: 15 residues. V shed 2 bases, J shed 0 bases, and the junction held 5 bases outside the gene matches. CDR3 coding DNA: TGTGCCTGGAGTCCGGGGGGTTCTAGCACAGATACGCAGTATTTT. It codes for CAWSPGGSSTDTQYF.

The chain recombines TRBV2 with TRBJ2-6; D possibly corresponds to TRBD1 (5 bases). The CDR3 contains 19 residues. The germline V gene has CDR1 SNHLY and CDR2 FYNNEI. Trimming cost V 3 bases and J 0 bases, with 18 bases left between them. The CDR3 nucleotides read TGTGCCAGCAGTGATTTAGGGGTAAAACGTAGCTCTGGGGCCAACGTCCTGACTTTC. Translation: CASSDLGVKRSSGANVLTF.